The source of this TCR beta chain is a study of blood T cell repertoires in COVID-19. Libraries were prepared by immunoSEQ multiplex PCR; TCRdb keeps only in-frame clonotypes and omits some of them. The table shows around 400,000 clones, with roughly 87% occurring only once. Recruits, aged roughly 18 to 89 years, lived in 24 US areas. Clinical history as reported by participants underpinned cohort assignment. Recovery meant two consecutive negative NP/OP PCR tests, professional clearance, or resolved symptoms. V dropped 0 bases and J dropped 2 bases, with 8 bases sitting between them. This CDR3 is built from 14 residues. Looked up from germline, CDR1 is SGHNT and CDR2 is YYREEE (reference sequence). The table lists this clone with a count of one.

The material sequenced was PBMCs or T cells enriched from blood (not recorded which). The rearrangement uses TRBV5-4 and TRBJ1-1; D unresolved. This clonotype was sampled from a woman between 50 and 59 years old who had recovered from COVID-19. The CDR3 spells CASSLDRINTEAFF. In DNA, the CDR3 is TGTGCCAGCAGCTTGGATAGAATTAACACTGAAGCTTTCTTT.